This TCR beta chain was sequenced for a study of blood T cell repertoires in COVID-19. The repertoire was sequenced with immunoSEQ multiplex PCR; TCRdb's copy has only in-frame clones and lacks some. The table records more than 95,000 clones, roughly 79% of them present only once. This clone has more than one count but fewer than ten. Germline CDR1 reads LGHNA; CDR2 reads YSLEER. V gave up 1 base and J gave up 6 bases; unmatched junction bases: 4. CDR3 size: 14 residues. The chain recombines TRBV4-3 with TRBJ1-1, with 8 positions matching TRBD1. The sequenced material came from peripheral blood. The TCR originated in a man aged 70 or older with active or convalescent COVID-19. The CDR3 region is CASSQGRQGPEAFF. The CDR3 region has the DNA TGCGCCAGCAGCCAAGGGAGACAGGGGCCTGAAGCTTTCTTT.